This T cell receptor beta chain was sequenced in a study of T cell responses to AZD1222 COVID-19 vaccine. As for the study in general: Second doses were pooled across both intervals (about 4 or about 12 weeks).

V was shortened by 4 bases and J by 0 bases, with 4 bases between the two germline ends. The germline gives CDR1 SNHLY, CDR2 FYNNEI. This CDR3 contains 13 residues. This table comes from immunoSEQ multiplex PCR, and its TCRdb copy is limited to in-frame clones, with some not included. The sample contains about 81,000 clones, about 90% of which appear only once. This clonotype was obtained from an adult in good health. V and J are TRBV2 and TRBJ2-1; D gene uncertain. The sample consisted of peripheral blood, taken on day 0 of AZD1222 vaccination. This chain's CDR3 is CASSGSSYNEQFF. CDR3 coding DNA: TGTGCCAGCAGTGGGAGCTCCTACAATGAGCAGTTCTTC.